This entry describes one TCR beta chain. The antigen remains undetermined. The data belong to a study of cytomegalovirus exposure and HLA in healthy donors. Study-wide points: Among the most significant clusters, several appeared linked to common viral pathogens in a later analysis. The study flagged roughly 160 TCR beta chains as cytomegalovirus-associated.

The CDR3 spans 16 residues. Germline V lookup: CDR1 GTSNPN, CDR2 SVGIG (reference sequence). Trimming cost V 1 base and J 7 bases, with 20 bases left between them. Primers: 60 Vbeta forward and 13 Jbeta reverse. Measured with immunoSEQ multiplex PCR; TCRdb has only the in-frame clones, and not every one. The data contain 120,000 or so clones, around three quarters of them singletons. This clonotype was sampled from a woman aged 40-49 years in good health and CMV-seropositive. The chain links TRBV30 to TRBJ2-1; D perhaps matches TRBD2 (5 bases). The source material was PBMCs. The CDR3: CAWSGVRWETRNEQFF. Written as DNA, the CDR3 is TGTGCCTGGAGTGGGGTTAGGTGGGAGACCCGGAATGAGCAGTTCTTC.